These 2 T cell receptor beta chains were sequenced from one sample in a study of PD-1 blockade in mismatch repair-deficient tumors. Produced via immunoSEQ multiplex PCR; TCRdb's table is partial and in-frame only. The sample shows approximately 60,000 clones, 70% to 90% of them seen only once. The specimen was peripheral blood, collected 52 weeks after starting pembrolizumab. These receptor sequences come from an adult with mismatch repair-deficient cancer.

This clone was recorded only once. The chain has TRBV29-1 and TRBJ2-4; D gene ambiguous. The V gene lost 1 base and the J gene lost 8 bases, with 3 bases spanning the gap. This CDR3 is 10 amino acids long. Germline-derived CDR1 and CDR2 are SQVTM and ANQGSEA. CDR3 sequence (DNA): TGCAGCGTTGAAGTAGACATTCAGTACTTC. It yields the protein CSVEVDIQYF.

A word on this clone: Other DNA variants within this sample encode the same CDR3. J is TRBJ2-7 and V is TRBV7-2; TRBD2 might be the D (6 bases). V lost 0 bases to trimming and J lost 0 bases, with 6 bases between them. Per germline, CDR1 SGHTA and CDR2 FQGNSA. The length of the CDR3 is 14 residues. In nucleotides, the CDR3 is TGTGCCAGCAGCTTAGCGGGAGGCTCCTACGAGCAGTACTTC. Protein product: CASSLAGGSYEQYF.